The rows below give T cell receptor beta chains drawn from one sample of a study of T cells in Graves' hyperthyroidism and ophthalmopathy. TCRdb re-derived calls from the multiplex PCR reads in MiXCR, one entry per CDR3 protein. The sample contains under 350,000 distinct CDR3 sequences, approximately 15% of which appear only once. The source material was blood. These receptors were taken from a woman aged 55-75 years with Graves' ophthalmopathy. Both conserved end residues are part of each CDR3. The D gene is left open where the match is weak. Clone size appears in some rows only: once, few, many, or a class for an expanded clone.

size,V,D,J,CDR3,DNA
few,TRBV7-2,-,TRBJ1-1,CASSFRFSGTEAFF,TGTGCCAGCAGCTTCCGGTTCTCGGGGACTGAAGCTTTCTTT
-,TRBV7-2,-,TRBJ2-1,CASSLRSNEQFF,TGTGCCAGCAGTCTCAGAAGTAATGAGCAGTTCTTC
many,TRBV7-3,-,TRBJ2-1,CASSSSGGPYNEQFF,TGTGCCAGCAGCTCTTCCGGGGGTCCCTACAATGAGCAGTTCTTC
-,TRBV20-1,-,TRBJ1-1,CSASTGPWNTEAFF,TGCAGTGCTAGTACGGGACCGTGGAACACTGAAGCTTTCTTT
many,TRBV6-1,TRBD2,TRBJ2-7,CASSPPGGLVVSNEQYF,TGTGCCAGCAGCCCCCCGGGGGGACTAGTAGTTTCCAACGAGCAGTACTTC
many,TRBV5-8,TRBD1,TRBJ2-7,CASRNRGLYEQYF,TGTGCCAGCAGAAACAGGGGTCTGTACGAGCAGTACTTC
once,TRBV2,TRBD2,TRBJ2-2,CASRLAGGQVGELFF,TGTGCCAGCAGATTAGCGGGAGGGCAGGTCGGGGAGCTGTTTTTT
-,TRBV25-1,-,TRBJ1-1,CASSELAWKGAEAFF,TGTGCCAGCAGTGAATTGGCCTGGAAAGGGGCTGAAGCTTTCTTT
many,TRBV2,-,TRBJ1-1,CASKDRFNTEAFF,TGTGCCAGCAAGGACAGATTCAACACTGAAGCTTTCTTT
-,TRBV5-1,TRBD2,TRBJ2-7,CAGSFLSGSGEQYF,TGCGCCGGCAGCTTTTTGAGCGGGAGTGGCGAGCAGTACTTC
many,TRBV11-2,-,TRBJ2-7,CASKLGYEQYF,TGTGCCAGCAAACTGGGGTACGAGCAGTACTTC
many,TRBV29-1,-,TRBJ2-3,CSVEGGAPGDTQYF,TGCAGCGTTGAAGGCGGGGCGCCGGGGGATACGCAGTATTTT
-,TRBV27,TRBD2,TRBJ2-1,CASSSLGSGVSYNEQFF,TGTGCCAGCAGTTCCCTTGGTAGCGGGGTGTCCTACAATGAGCAGTTCTTC